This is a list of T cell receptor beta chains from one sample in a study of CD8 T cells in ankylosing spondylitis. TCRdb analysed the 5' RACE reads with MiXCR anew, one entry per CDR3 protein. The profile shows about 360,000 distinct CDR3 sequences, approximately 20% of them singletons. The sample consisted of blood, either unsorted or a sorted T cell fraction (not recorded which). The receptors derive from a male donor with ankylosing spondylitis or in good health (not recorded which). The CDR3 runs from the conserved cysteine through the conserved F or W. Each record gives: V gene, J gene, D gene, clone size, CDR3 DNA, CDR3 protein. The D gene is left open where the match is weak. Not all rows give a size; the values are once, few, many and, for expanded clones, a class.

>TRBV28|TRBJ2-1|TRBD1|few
TGTGCCAGCAGCGACCGGACAGGGAGTGAGCAGTTCTTC
CASSDRTGSEQFF
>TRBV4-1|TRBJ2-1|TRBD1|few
TGCGCCAGCAGCCAAGGGGGGTTGGGGACAGGGTTTGAGCAGTTCTTC
CASSQGGLGTGFEQFF
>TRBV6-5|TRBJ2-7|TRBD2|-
TGTGCCAGCATGATACTAGCGGGGGCCTCCTACGAGCAGTACTTC
CASMILAGASYEQYF
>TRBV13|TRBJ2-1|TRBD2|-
TGTGCCAGCAGCTTAGAGACTAGCGGGGGGGAGCAGTTCTTC
CASSLETSGGEQFF
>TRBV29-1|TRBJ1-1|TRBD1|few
TGCAGCGTTGAACCACAGGGGGCAGCGGCTGAAGCTTTCTTT
CSVEPQGAAAEAFF
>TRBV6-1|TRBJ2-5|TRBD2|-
TGTGCCAGCAGTGGGACTAGCGGGGTACAAGAGACCCAGTACTTC
CASSGTSGVQETQYF
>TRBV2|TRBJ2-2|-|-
TGTGCCAGCAGTGCCTGGCCACCCGGGACCGGGGAGCTGTTTTTT
CASSAWPPGTGELFF
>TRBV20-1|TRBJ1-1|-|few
TGCAGTGTCAAGGGGATGAACACTGAAGCTTTCTTT
CSVKGMNTEAFF
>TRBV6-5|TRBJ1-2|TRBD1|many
TGTGCCAGCAGTTACTTCCAAGCAGGGGGCTATGGCTACACCTTC
CASSYFQAGGYGYTF
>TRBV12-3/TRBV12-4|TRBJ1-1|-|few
TGTGCCAGCGGTCCGGGGAACACTGAAGCTTTCTTT
CASGPGNTEAFF
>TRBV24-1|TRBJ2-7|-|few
TGTGCCACCAGTGATTTGCATGACGGAACCTACGAGCAGTACTTC
CATSDLHDGTYEQYF
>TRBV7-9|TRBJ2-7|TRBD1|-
TGTGCCAGCAGCCCACAGGGGAACCCCTACGAGCAGTACTTC
CASSPQGNPYEQYF
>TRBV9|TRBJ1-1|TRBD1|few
TGTGCCAGCAGCCCCAACAGGGGGGCGGGCGCTGAAGCTTTCTTT
CASSPNRGAGAEAFF
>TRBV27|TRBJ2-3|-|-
TGTGCCAGCAGTTTAAGTGGGGGGCGCACAGATACGCAGTATTTT
CASSLSGGRTDTQYF
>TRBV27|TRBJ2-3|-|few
TGTGCCAGCAGTCCCCTCACTACCCAGAGGTGGGGCACAGATACGCAGTATTTT
CASSPLTTQRWGTDTQYF
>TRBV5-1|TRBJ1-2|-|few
TGCGCCAGCAGCTTTCAACAACAGGCGTCGGGGGACGGCTACACCTTC
CASSFQQQASGDGYTF
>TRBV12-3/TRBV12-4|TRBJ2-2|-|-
TGTGCCAGCAGCCTAAACGCGAACACCGGGGAGCTGTTTTTT
CASSLNANTGELFF
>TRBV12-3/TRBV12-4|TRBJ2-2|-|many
TGTGCCAGCAGGGGCGGGGAGCTGTTTTTT
CASRGGELFF
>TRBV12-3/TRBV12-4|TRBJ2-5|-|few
TGTGCCAGCAGACAACCGGGACTGCAAGAGACCCAGTACTTC
CASRQPGLQETQYF
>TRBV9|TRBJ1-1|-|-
TGTGCCAGCAGCGTAGCCTCCAGGGACACTGAAGCTTTCTTT
CASSVASRDTEAFF
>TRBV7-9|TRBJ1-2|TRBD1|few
TGTGCCAGCAGCTTAGCCAACAGGGGAGTAGCCTATGGCTACACCTTC
CASSLANRGVAYGYTF
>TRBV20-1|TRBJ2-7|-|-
TGCAGTGCTAGGACGGGACACCAACTCTACGAGCAGTACTTC
CSARTGHQLYEQYF
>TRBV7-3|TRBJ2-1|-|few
TGTGCCAGCAGTGCGACAGTCTCCTACAATGAGCAGTTCTTC
CASSATVSYNEQFF
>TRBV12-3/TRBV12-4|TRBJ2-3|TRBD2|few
TGTGCCAGCAGCACTACTAGCGTGGTTAATCCAGATACGCAGTATTTT
CASSTTSVVNPDTQYF
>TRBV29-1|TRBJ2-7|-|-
TGCAGCGTTGTTCGCCAGGGTGGCGAGCAGTACTTC
CSVVRQGGEQYF
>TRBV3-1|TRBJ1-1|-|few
TGTGCCAGCAGCCGAGATTGGGTAGGGAACACTGAAGCTTTCTTT
CASSRDWVGNTEAFF
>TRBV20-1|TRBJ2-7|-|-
TGCAGTGCTAGAGAACAGGGGAGGATCTCCTACGAGCAGTACTTC
CSAREQGRISYEQYF
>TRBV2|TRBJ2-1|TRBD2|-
TGTGCCAGCAGCCCGTGGGGATCGACTAGCGGGGGTTCCAATGAGCAGTTCTTC
CASSPWGSTSGGSNEQFF
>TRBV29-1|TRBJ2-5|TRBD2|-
TGCAGCGTTGGGGGGGTCCGGACTAGCGGGGGAACGGCAGAGACCCAGTACTTC
CSVGGVRTSGGTAETQYF
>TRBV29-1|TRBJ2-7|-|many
TGCAGCGTTGAAGACAGGGGTTGGCAGTACTTC
CSVEDRGWQYF
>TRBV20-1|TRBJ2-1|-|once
TGCAGTGCTAGGGACGGGGCTCTCAACAATGAGCAGTTCTTC
CSARDGALNNEQFF
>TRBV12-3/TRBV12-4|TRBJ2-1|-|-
TGTGCCAGCAGTAGGGGGGTCCACAATGAGCAGTTCTTC
CASSRGVHNEQFF
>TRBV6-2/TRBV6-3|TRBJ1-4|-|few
TGTGCCAGCACGAGGACAGCATCTAATGAAAAACTGTTTTTT
CASTRTASNEKLFF
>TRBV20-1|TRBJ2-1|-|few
TGCAGTGCTAGAAAAGACCCAACAGGGTTCAATGAGCAGTTCTTC
CSARKDPTGFNEQFF
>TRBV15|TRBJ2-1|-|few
TGTGCCACCAGCGCCACAATGACCCCCTACAATGAGCAGTTCTTC
CATSATMTPYNEQFF
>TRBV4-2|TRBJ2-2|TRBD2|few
TGTGCCAGCAGCCACGGGGGGGGGAACACCGGGGAGCTGTTTTTT
CASSHGGGNTGELFF
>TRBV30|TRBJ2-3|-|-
TGTGCCTGGAGTGTCCTGCGGGCGAACACAGATACGCAGTATTTT
CAWSVLRANTDTQYF
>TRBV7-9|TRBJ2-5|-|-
TGTGCCAGCAGCCATCATCGACAGGCCCAAGAGACCCAGTACTTC
CASSHHRQAQETQYF
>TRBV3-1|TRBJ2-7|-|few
TGTGCCAGCAGCCAAGATGTCTGGCAGGGGACCTACGAGCAGTACTTC
CASSQDVWQGTYEQYF
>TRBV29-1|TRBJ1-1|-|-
TGCAGCGTTGAAGACATGGACACTGAAGCTTTCTTT
CSVEDMDTEAFF
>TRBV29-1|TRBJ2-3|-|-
TGCAGCGTTGAGCTAACAGATACGCAGTATTTT
CSVELTDTQYF
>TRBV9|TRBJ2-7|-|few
TGTGCCAGCAGCGTAGCGGTACAGGGCAACTACGAGCAGTACTTC
CASSVAVQGNYEQYF
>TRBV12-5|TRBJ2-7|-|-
TGTGCTAGTGGCCCGGACCTCTACGAGCAGTACTTC
CASGPDLYEQYF
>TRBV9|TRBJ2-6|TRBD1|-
TGTGCCAGCAGCCCTCGGACAGGGGCCCCCTACTCTGGGGCCAACGTCCTGACTTTC
CASSPRTGAPYSGANVLTF
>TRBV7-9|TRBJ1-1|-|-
TGTGCCAGCAGCTACGGACGGAATGAAGCTTTCTTT
CASSYGRNEAFF
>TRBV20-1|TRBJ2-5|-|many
TGCAGTGCTTGGAGGGGGGGGCTCAAAGAGACCCAGTACTTC
CSAWRGGLKETQYF
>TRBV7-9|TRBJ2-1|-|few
TGTGCCAGCAGCTGGCCGGGACACCCCTACAATGAGCAGTTCTTC
CASSWPGHPYNEQFF
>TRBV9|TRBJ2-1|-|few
TGTGCCAGCAGCGTAGACAACGGCCCGGGGAATGAGCAGTTCTTC
CASSVDNGPGNEQFF
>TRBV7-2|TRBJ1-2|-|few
TGTGCCAGCAGGTCCGGGACCGAGATCTATGGCTACACCTTC
CASRSGTEIYGYTF
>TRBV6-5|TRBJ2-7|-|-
TGTGCCAGCAGTTACGGGGGGCCCTACGAGCAGTACTTC
CASSYGGPYEQYF
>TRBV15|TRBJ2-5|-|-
TGTGCCACCAGCGCCGGGACATCTATCCCCCAGTACTTC
CATSAGTSIPQYF
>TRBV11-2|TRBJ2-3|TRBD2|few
TGTGCCAGCAGCACCCCTAGCGGGGGGGCGAGTACAGATACGCAGTATTTT
CASSTPSGGASTDTQYF
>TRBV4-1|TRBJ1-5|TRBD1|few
TGCGCCAGCAGCCCCGGGACAGATTCGGGGTTGTGGAGCAATCAGCCCCAGCATTTT
CASSPGTDSGLWSNQPQHF
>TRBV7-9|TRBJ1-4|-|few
TGTGCCAGCAGCTCTTGGAGAGCGGGCGAAAAACTGTTTTTT
CASSSWRAGEKLFF
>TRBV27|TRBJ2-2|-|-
TGTGCCAGCAGTATAACAGGTTCCGGGGAGCTGTTTTTT
CASSITGSGELFF